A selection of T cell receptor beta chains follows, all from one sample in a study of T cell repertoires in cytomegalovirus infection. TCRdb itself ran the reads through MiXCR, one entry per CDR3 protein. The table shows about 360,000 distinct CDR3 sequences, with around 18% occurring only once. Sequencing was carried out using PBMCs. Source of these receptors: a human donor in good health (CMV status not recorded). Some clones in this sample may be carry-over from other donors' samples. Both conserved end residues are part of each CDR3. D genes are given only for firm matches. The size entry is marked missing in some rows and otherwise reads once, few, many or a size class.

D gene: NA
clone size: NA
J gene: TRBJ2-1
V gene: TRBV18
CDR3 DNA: TGTGCCAGCTCACCCGACCGGGCCCGACGGGGTGAGCAGTTCTTC
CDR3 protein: CASSPDRARRGEQFF

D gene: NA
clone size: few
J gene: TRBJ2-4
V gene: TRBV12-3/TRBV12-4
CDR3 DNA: TGTGCCAGCCGGGGTAGAAACATTCAGTACTTC
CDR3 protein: CASRGRNIQYF

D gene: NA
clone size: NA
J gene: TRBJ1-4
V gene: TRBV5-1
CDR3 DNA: TGCGCCAGCAGCTTGGAAGGACAGATTAATGAAAAACTGTTTTTT
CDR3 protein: CASSLEGQINEKLFF

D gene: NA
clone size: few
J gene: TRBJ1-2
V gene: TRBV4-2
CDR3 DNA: TGTGCCACCCAGACGGTAAAGGGACTTGTTTATGGCTACACCTTC
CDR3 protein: CATQTVKGLVYGYTF

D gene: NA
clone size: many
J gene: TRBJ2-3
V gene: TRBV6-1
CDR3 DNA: TGTGCCAGCAGGAGCGCCGCAGATACGCAGTATTTT
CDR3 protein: CASRSAADTQYF

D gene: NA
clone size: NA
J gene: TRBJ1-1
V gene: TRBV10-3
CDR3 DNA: TGTGCCATCAGTGAGTCACACAGTCCCTTAAACACTGAAGCTTTCTTT
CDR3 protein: CAISESHSPLNTEAFF

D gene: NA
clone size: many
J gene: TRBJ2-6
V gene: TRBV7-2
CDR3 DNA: TGTGCCAGCAGCGCTAGGGGGGGGCTCAGCTCTGGGGCCAACGTCCTGACTTTC
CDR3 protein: CASSARGGLSSGANVLTF

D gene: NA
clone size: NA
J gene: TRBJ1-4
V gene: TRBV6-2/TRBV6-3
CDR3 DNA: TGTGCCAGCAGTTACTCGGGACAAAGTGAAAAACTGTTTTTT
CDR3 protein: CASSYSGQSEKLFF

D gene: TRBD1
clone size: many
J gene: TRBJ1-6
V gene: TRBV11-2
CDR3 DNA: TGTGCCAGCAGCAACAGGGGGATAGGGATTTATAATTCACCCCTCCACTTT
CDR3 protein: CASSNRGIGIYNSPLHF

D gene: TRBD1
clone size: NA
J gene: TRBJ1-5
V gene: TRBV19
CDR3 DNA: TGTGCCAGTAAGGTAACAGGGACAGATCAGCCCCAGCATTTT
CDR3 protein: CASKVTGTDQPQHF

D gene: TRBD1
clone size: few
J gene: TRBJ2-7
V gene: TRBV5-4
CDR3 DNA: TGTGCCAGCAGCGCCCGGGACAGGGGGTCCTACGAGCAGTACTTC
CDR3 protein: CASSARDRGSYEQYF

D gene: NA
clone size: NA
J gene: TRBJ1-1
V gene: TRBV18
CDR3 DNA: TGTGCCAGCTCACCACAGGGGTTGGACACTGAAGCTTTCTTT
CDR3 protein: CASSPQGLDTEAFF

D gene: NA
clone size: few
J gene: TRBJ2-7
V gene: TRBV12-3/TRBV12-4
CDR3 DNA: TGTGCCAGCAGTTTCTGGACTACGAGCTCCTACGAGCAGTACTTC
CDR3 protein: CASSFWTTSSYEQYF

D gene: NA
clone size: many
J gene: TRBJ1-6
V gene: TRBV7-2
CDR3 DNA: TGTGCCAGCAGCTTCCGATCTTCGGTGCCCTATAATTCACCCCTCCACTTT
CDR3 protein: CASSFRSSVPYNSPLHF

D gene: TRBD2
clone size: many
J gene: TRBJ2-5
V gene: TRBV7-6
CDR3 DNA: TGTGCCAGCAGCCCCTGGACTAGCGGTCTCATGACCCAGTACTTC
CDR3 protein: CASSPWTSGLMTQYF

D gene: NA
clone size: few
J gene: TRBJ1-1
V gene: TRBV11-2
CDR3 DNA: TGTGCCAGCAGCTTAGGGAGGGGCCTCCTCGGGACCCGCACTGAAGCTTTCTTT
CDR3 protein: CASSLGRGLLGTRTEAFF

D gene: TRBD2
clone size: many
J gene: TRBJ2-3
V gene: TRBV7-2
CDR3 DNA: TGTGCCAGCAGCCCTCAGACTAGCGGCGCTAATACGCAGTATTTT
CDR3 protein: CASSPQTSGANTQYF

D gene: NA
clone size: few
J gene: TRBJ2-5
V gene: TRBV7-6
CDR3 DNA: TGTGCCAGCAGCCGGACGAGGGGTTTCCAAGAGACCCAGTACTTC
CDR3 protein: CASSRTRGFQETQYF

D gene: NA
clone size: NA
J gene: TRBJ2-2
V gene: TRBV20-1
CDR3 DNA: TGCAGTGCTAGAGATCAAGGAACCGGGGAGCTGTTTTTT
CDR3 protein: CSARDQGTGELFF

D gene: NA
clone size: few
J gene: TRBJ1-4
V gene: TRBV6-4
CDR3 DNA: TGTGCCAGCAGTGGAACGGACAGAGAATTTGAAACTAATGAAAAACTGTTTTTT
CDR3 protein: CASSGTDREFETNEKLFF

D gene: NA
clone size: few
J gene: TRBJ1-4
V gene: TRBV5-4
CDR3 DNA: TGTGCCAGCAGCTTCGGGGGAGTTAATGAAAAACTGTTTTTT
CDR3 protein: CASSFGGVNEKLFF

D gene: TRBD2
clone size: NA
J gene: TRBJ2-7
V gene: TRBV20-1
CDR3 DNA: TGCAGTGTTGGGACTAGCGGGATTAGCGAGCAGTACTTC
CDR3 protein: CSVGTSGISEQYF

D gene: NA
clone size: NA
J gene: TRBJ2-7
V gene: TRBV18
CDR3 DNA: TGTGCCAGCTCCCAAGGAGGGCGAGGCGAGCAGTACTTC
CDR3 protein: CASSQGGRGEQYF

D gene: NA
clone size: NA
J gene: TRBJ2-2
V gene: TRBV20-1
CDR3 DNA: TGCAGTGGGGTCCAGGAGAACACCGGGGAGCTGTTTTTT
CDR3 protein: CSGVQENTGELFF

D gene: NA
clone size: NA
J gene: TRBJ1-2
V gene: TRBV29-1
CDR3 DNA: TGCAGCGTTGACGTCCCACAGGGTAATGGCTACACCTTC
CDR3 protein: CSVDVPQGNGYTF

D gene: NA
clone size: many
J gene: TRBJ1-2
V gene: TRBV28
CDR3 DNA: TGTGCCAGCAGTCGTGTAAACTATGGCTACACCTTC
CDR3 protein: CASSRVNYGYTF

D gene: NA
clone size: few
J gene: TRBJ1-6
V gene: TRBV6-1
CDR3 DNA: TGTGCCAGCAGTGACTGGGGGTGGGTCACCCTCCACTTT
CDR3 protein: CASSDWGWVTLHF

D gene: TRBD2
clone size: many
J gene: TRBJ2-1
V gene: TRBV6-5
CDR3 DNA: TGTGCCAGCAGTCCGGTCGGGACTAGCGAGGGTGAGCAGTTCTTC
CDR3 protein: CASSPVGTSEGEQFF

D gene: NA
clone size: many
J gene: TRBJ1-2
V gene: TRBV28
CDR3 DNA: TGTGCCAGCAGTCCCCATTGGTCCCTCTATGGCTACACCTTC
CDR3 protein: CASSPHWSLYGYTF

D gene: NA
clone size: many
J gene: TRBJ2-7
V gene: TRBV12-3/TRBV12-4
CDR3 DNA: TGTGCCAGCAACCCTTCGGGCAGTGCCTACGAGCAGTACTTC
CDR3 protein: CASNPSGSAYEQYF

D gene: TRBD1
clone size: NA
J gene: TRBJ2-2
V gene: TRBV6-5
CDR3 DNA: TGTGCCAGCAGCTACGGGACAGGGGGTTCCGGGGAGCTGTTTTTT
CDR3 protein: CASSYGTGGSGELFF

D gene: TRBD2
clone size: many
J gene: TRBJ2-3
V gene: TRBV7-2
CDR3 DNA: TGTGCCAGCAGCTTCTTGGGTAGCGGGGGGAGTTCTAGCACAGATACGCAGTATTTT
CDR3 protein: CASSFLGSGGSSSTDTQYF

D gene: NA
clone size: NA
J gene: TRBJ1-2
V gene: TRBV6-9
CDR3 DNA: TGTGCCACCAAAAAGCTAAGGGTGGCATCCTGTGGCTACACCTTC
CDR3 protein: CATKKLRVASCGYTF

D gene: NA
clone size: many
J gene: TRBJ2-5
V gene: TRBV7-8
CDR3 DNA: TGTGCCAGCAGCGTCACGGGAGAGACCCAGTACTTC
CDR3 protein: CASSVTGETQYF

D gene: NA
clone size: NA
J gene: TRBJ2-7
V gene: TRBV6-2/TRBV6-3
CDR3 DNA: TGTGCCAGCAGGGAACAGTCGATCGTCGGCGAGCAGTACTTC
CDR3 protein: CASREQSIVGEQYF